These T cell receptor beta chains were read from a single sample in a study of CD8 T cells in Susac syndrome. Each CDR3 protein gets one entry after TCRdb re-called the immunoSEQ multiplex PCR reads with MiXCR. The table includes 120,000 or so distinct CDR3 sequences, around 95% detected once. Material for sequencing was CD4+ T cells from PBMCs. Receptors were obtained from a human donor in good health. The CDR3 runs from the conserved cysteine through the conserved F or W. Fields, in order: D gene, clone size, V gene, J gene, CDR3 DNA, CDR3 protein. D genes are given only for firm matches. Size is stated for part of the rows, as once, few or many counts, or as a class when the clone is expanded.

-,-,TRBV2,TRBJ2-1,TGTGCCAGCAGTGAAGAGGTCCATGAGCAGTTCTTC,CASSEEVHEQFF
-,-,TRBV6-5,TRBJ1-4,TGTGCCAGCAGTTACTCGGACACCCTGGGGCTTAATGAAAAACTGTTTTTT,CASSYSDTLGLNEKLFF
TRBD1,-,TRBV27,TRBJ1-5,TGTGCCAGCAGCCCCGGGACAGGGGAGAGGGTGCCCCAGCATTTT,CASSPGTGERVPQHF
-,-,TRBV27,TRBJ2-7,TGTGCCAGCAGTTTACCCGGGCAGGGGTATTACGAGCAGTACTTC,CASSLPGQGYYEQYF
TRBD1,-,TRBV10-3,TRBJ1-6,TGTGCCACCACAGACAGACAGGGGGCGGTTAGGTCACCCCTCCACTTT,CATTDRQGAVRSPLHF
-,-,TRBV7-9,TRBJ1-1,TGTGCCAGCAGCTTTGGGGGCGCGGACACTGAAGCTTTCTTT,CASSFGGADTEAFF
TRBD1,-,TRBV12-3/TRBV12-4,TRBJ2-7,TGTGCCAGCAGTCCTACGTCCGGGACAGCTTCCGAGCAGTACTTC,CASSPTSGTASEQYF
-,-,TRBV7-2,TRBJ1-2,TGTGCCAGCAGCTTAGTGACAGGCGGGGGTGGCTACACCTTC,CASSLVTGGGGYTF
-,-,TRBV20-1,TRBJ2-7,TGCAGTGCTACGTACTACTCCTACGAGCAGTACTTC,CSATYYSYEQYF
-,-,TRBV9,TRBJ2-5,TGTGCCAGCAGCGTGGGCCCCACTCAGACCCAGTACTTC,CASSVGPTQTQYF
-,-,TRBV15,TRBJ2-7,TGTGCCACCAGCAGGGACCCAGCCTACGAGCAGTACTTC,CATSRDPAYEQYF
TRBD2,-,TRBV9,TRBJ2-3,TGTGCCAGCAGCGTAGTCGGGGCGGGAGGGCCTGGAGATACGCAGTATTTT,CASSVVGAGGPGDTQYF
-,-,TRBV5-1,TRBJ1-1,TGCGCCAGCAGCTTGGGGGAGGGTACAAATGAAGCTTTCTTT,CASSLGEGTNEAFF
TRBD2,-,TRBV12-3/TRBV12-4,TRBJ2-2,TGTGCCAGCAGTTCACACACTAGCGGGTGGACCGGGGAGCTGTTTTTT,CASSSHTSGWTGELFF
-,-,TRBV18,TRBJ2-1,TGTGCCAGCTCTCCTCGGGACTCGGAGCAGTTCTTC,CASSPRDSEQFF
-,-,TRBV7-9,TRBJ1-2,TGTGCCAGCAGCCCGTCGACAAATCTCGCTTTCTATGGCTACACCTTC,CASSPSTNLAFYGYTF
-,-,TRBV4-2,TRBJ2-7,TGTGCCAGCAGCCAAGCCCACAGGGACAACTACGAGCAGTACTTC,CASSQAHRDNYEQYF
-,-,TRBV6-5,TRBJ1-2,TGTGCCAGCAGTAAAGAACCAGGGCTCTATGGCTACACCTTC,CASSKEPGLYGYTF
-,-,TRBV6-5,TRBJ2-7,TGTGCCAGCAGTTCCCCACTGGCCCGTGGCGGCTACGAGCAGTACTTC,CASSSPLARGGYEQYF
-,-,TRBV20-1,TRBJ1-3,TGCAGTGCTAGAGAGCCCTCTGGAAACACCATATATTTT,CSAREPSGNTIYF
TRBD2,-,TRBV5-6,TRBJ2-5,TGTGCCAGCAGCCTACGTAGCGGGAGGGCCGGAGAGACCCAGTACTTC,CASSLRSGRAGETQYF
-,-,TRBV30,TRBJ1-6,TGTGCCTGGGATGAGGTGGCTTCTTCACCCCTCCACTTT,CAWDEVASSPLHF
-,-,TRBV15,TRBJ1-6,TGTGCCACCAGCAGAGATCGATCACCCCTCCACTTT,CATSRDRSPLHF
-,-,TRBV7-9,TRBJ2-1,TGTGCCAGCAGCCCGGGGAGGTTTACCTACAATGAGCAGTTCTTC,CASSPGRFTYNEQFF
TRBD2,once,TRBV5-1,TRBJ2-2,TGCGCCAGCAGCTTGGAAGTCCTAGCGGGGCACACCGGGGAGCTGTTTTTT,CASSLEVLAGHTGELFF
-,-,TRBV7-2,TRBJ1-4,TGTGCCAGCAGCTTACAGCCTAATGAAAAACTGTTTTTT,CASSLQPNEKLFF
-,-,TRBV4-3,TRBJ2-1,TGCGCCAGCAGCCAGCGGGGTTACAATGAGCAGTTCTTC,CASSQRGYNEQFF